The 11 T cell receptor beta chains below come from one sample, sequenced in a study of CD8+ T cells in alopecia areata. Extraction and reverse transcription of RNA yielded cDNA as the sequencing template. Here immunoSEQ multiplex PCR was the method, and the copy in TCRdb shows in-frame clones only, minus some. The sample lists about 30,000 clones; 62% were seen once. The sample consisted of NKG2D-high CD8+ T cells sorted from blood. The receptors were sampled from a human donor with alopecia areata.

The V and J genes are TRBV5-4 and TRBJ2-6; D unresolved. Germline V gives CDR1 SGHNT, CDR2 YYREEE (reference sequence). With 2 bases removed from V and 2 bases from J, the gap between germline ends came to 5 bases. CDR3 length: 14 residues. CDR3 nucleotide sequence: TGTGCCAGCAGCTTTGAAACTGGGGCCAACGTCCTGACTTTC. Protein product: CASSFETGANVLTF.

This chain uses TRBV27 with TRBJ2-2; no reliable D call. V shed 10 bases and J shed 0 bases, with 9 bases lying between them. Germline V gene lookup returns CDR1 MNHEY and CDR2 SMNVEV (reference sequence). CDR3 length equals 13 residues. CDR3 nucleotides: TGTGCCACACGGGTTGCGAACACCGGGGAGCTGTTTTTT. It translates to CATRVANTGELFF.

The chain couples TRBV15 to TRBJ2-1, with 9 positions matching TRBD2. From germline, CDR1 is LNHNV and CDR2 YYDKDF (reference sequence). CDR3 size: 15 residues. V was pared by 4 bases and J by 8 bases, with 9 bases of the junction left unmatched. CDR3 coding DNA: TGTGCCACCAGCAATAGCGGGAGCGACGGCGATGAGCAGTTCTTC. As protein: CATSNSGSDGDEQFF. The variable domain in full, with the rest retrieved from reference TRBV15 and TRBJ2-1, is DAMVIQNPRYQVTQFGKPVTLSCSQTLNHNVMYWYQQKSSQAPKLLFHYYDKDFNNEADTPDNFQSRRPNTSFCFLDIRSPGLGDTAMYLCATSNSGSDGDEQFFGPGTRLTVL.

The rearrangement joins TRBV4-2 to TRBJ2-5; 9 positions agree with TRBD2. The germline gives CDR1 LGHNA, CDR2 YNFKEQ. This CDR3 spans 17 amino acids. V dropped 0 bases and J dropped 5; count of bases not matched to a gene: 10. The CDR3 DNA sequence: TGTGCCAGCAGCCAAGATTTCCGGCGGGAGGGCTTCGAGACCCAGTACTTC. Translating gives CASSQDFRREGFETQYF.

Here the CDR3 DNA reads TGTGCCAGCAGACATCCGACCGGGACACCGAACACCGGGGAGCTGTTTTTT. As protein: CASRHPTGTPNTGELFF. The chain is built from TRBV7-9 and TRBJ2-2; tentatively, D is TRBD1 (6 bases). Germline values: CDR1 SEHNR, CDR2 FQNEAQ (reference sequence). Trimming stripped 6 bases from V and 0 bases from J, with 17 bases between. This CDR3 region has 17 residues.

The chain carries TRBV19 and TRBJ2-1, with 9 bases aligning to TRBD2. Germline loops: CDR1 LNHDA, CDR2 SQIVND (reference sequence). The V gene end was trimmed by 5 bases and the J gene end by 1 base; junction bases not matched to a gene: 9. The CDR3 totals 17 residues. CDR3 sequence: CASSLFPSGTSYNEQFF. DNA of the CDR3: TGTGCCAGTAGTCTCTTCCCTAGCGGGACTTCCTACAATGAGCAGTTCTTC.

Concerning this clone itself: The sample has other DNA sequences that encode this CDR3 too. The V call is TRBV4-2, the J call TRBJ2-1; D may be TRBD2 (5 bases). This CDR3 has 18 residues. Trimming took off 0 bases at V and 10 bases at J, with 25 bases between the two ends. Germline-derived CDR1 and CDR2 are LGHNA and YNFKEQ. The CDR3 DNA follows: TGTGCCAGCAGCCAAGAGATAACGGGGAGCCTCTCCAATAACGAGCAGTTCTTC. As protein: CASSQEITGSLSNNEQFF.

V is TRBV5-6 and J is TRBJ2-1, with 10 nucleotides matching TRBD2. Losses at the gene ends were 0 bases for V and 5 bases for J; bases not matched to a gene: 2. The CDR3 runs 15 residues. Germline CDR1 reads SGHDT; CDR2 reads YYEEEE. CDR3 amino acids: CASSLVAGGNNEQFF. In DNA form, the CDR3 reads TGTGCCAGCAGCTTGGTAGCGGGGGGAAACAATGAGCAGTTCTTC.

This chain connects TRBV2 to TRBJ1-5; TRBD1 is a possible D gene (5 bases). The CDR3 is 19 amino acids. V was trimmed by 0 bases and J by 4 bases, leaving 22 bases between them. CDR1 is SNHLY and CDR2 is FYNNEI in the germline V gene. As DNA, the CDR3 is TGTGCCAGCAGTGAAGCGGGGGAACTCCTCATAAGGCGTAATCAGCCCCAGCATTTT. The encoded protein is CASSEAGELLIRRNQPQHF.

V and J are TRBV4-1 and TRBJ2-5; weak D call: TRBD1 (5 bases). CDR1 is MGHRA and CDR2 is YSYEKL in the germline V gene. V was trimmed by 1 base and J by 1 base, leaving 10 bases between them. CDR3 length equals 15 residues. This CDR3 reads CASSQVVRAQETQYF. The CDR3 DNA reads as TGCGCCAGCAGCCAAGTGGTCAGGGCCCAAGAGACCCAGTACTTC.

This clone appeared a few times. The gene calls are TRBV29-1 and TRBJ2-7; 9 bases line up with TRBD1. V trimming: 4 bases; J trimming: 0 bases; junction bases outside the gene matches: 4. The CDR3 has 14 amino acids. Germline CDR1 reads SQVTM; CDR2 reads ANQGSEA. The CDR3 region is CSVAGQGSSYEQYF. In DNA form, the CDR3 reads TGCAGCGTTGCGGGACAGGGAAGCTCCTACGAGCAGTACTTC.